These T cell receptor beta chains were read from a single sample in a study of T cell clonotyping in hematopoietic cell transplantation. The repertoire was sequenced with immunoSEQ multiplex PCR; TCRdb's copy has only in-frame clones and lacks some. The sample records some 13,000 clones, around 94% being singletons. Here the sequenced sample was PBMCs, taken 30 days after allogeneic stem cell transplant. The source is a male patient aged 60 to 75 who had an allogeneic stem cell transplant from an unrelated donor, so the T cells may come from the graft donor. Some clones in this sample may be carry-over from other donors' samples. CDR3s include the opening cysteine and the closing phenylalanine or tryptophan. D genes are given only for firm matches. A clone size is listed for some rows: how often the clone was seen (once, few, many), or a class if it is expanded.

CDR3: CASSYSGRAFF
DNA: TGTGCCAGCAGTTACTCAGGGAGGGCTTTCTTT
V: TRBV6-5
D: .
J: TRBJ1-1
size: .

CDR3: CASSIATLSNQPQHF
DNA: TGTGCCAGTAGTATAGCCACGTTGAGCAATCAGCCCCAGCATTTT
V: TRBV19
D: .
J: TRBJ1-5
size: once

CDR3: CASSRPGKAQEGYTF
DNA: TGTGCCAGCAGTCGGCCGGGGAAAGCTCAAGAAGGCTACACCTTC
V: TRBV6-6
D: .
J: TRBJ1-2
size: .

CDR3: CASSSTDSGTEAFF
DNA: TGTGCCAGCAGCTCCACCGACTCGGGCACTGAAGCTTTCTTT
V: TRBV9
D: .
J: TRBJ1-1
size: .

CDR3: CAISEGGTEAFF
DNA: TGTGCCATCAGTGAGGGGGGGACTGAAGCTTTCTTT
V: TRBV10-3
D: .
J: TRBJ1-1
size: .

CDR3: CASSQAIQETQYF
DNA: TGTGCCAGCAGCCAAGCGATACAAGAGACCCAGTACTTC
V: TRBV7-9
D: .
J: TRBJ2-5
size: .

CDR3: CASSLRGLDYEQYF
DNA: TGTGCCAGTAGTTTAAGGGGTCTGGACTACGAGCAGTACTTC
V: TRBV19
D: .
J: TRBJ2-7
size: .

CDR3: CASSLAVNTEAFF
DNA: TGTGCCAGCAGCTTAGCGGTCAACACTGAAGCTTTCTTT
V: TRBV11-2
D: .
J: TRBJ1-1
size: .

CDR3: CASSRGTDSGNTIYF
DNA: TGTGCCAGCAGCCGCGGGACAGACTCTGGAAACACCATATATTTT
V: TRBV6-5
D: TRBD1
J: TRBJ1-3
size: .

CDR3: CASSLDGANWDTIYF
DNA: TGTGCCAGCAGCTTAGATGGGGCAAATTGGGACACCATATATTTT
V: TRBV7-6
D: .
J: TRBJ1-3
size: .

CDR3: CASSFGGTGTYEQYF
DNA: TGTGCCAGCAGTTTTGGCGGGACGGGGACATACGAGCAGTACTTC
V: TRBV27
D: .
J: TRBJ2-7
size: .

CDR3: CASSLPAFGSPLHF
DNA: TGTGCCAGCAGCCTTCCTGCGTTCGGGTCACCCCTCCACTTT
V: TRBV7-2
D: .
J: TRBJ1-6
size: .

CDR3: CASSPSPRRDEQYF
DNA: TGTGCCAGCTCACCTTCCCCCCGTCGGGACGAGCAGTACTTC
V: TRBV18
D: .
J: TRBJ2-7
size: .

CDR3: CSVELGGGGNEQFF
DNA: TGCAGCGTTGAACTGGGAGGGGGCGGCAATGAGCAGTTCTTC
V: TRBV29-1
D: .
J: TRBJ2-1
size: .

CDR3: CASSLARTGFGNTIYF
DNA: TGTGCCAGCAGCTTGGCGCGGACAGGGTTCGGAAACACCATATATTTT
V: TRBV5-6
D: TRBD1
J: TRBJ1-3
size: .

CDR3: CASSETPGTGELFF
DNA: TGTGCCAGTAGTGAGACCCCAGGGACCGGGGAGCTGTTTTTT
V: TRBV19
D: .
J: TRBJ2-2
size: .

CDR3: CASSLSGRSYGYTF
DNA: TGTGCCAGCAGCCTTTCCGGACGGAGCTATGGCTACACCTTC
V: TRBV5-8
D: .
J: TRBJ1-2
size: .

CDR3: CAWSWDTTEYEQYF
DNA: TGTGCCTGGAGTTGGGACACTACGGAATACGAGCAGTACTTC
V: TRBV30
D: .
J: TRBJ2-7
size: .

CDR3: CASSRTLGTNTGELFF
DNA: TGTGCCAGCAGCCGTACACTAGGTACCAACACCGGGGAGCTGTTTTTT
V: TRBV5-5
D: .
J: TRBJ2-2
size: .

CDR3: CASSGGLTASSERYTF
DNA: TGTGCCAGTAGCGGGGGGCTCACGGCTAGTTCGGAGCGCTACACCTTC
V: TRBV19
D: .
J: TRBJ1-2
size: .

CDR3: CASSPTLGLNTEAFF
DNA: TGTGCCAGCAGCCCGACGCTAGGACTGAACACTGAAGCTTTCTTT
V: TRBV5-6
D: .
J: TRBJ1-1
size: .

CDR3: CASSQDPGSYEQYF
DNA: TGTGCCAGCAGCCAAGATCCAGGCTCCTACGAGCAGTACTTC
V: TRBV14
D: .
J: TRBJ2-7
size: .

CDR3: CSVAEDRVDTGELFF
DNA: TGCAGCGTAGCCGAGGACAGGGTTGACACCGGGGAGCTGTTTTTT
V: TRBV29-1
D: TRBD1
J: TRBJ2-2
size: .

CDR3: CASSPGSGSYGYTF
DNA: TGTGCCAGCAGCCCGGGCTCGGGGAGCTATGGCTACACCTTC
V: TRBV7-2
D: .
J: TRBJ1-2
size: .

CDR3: CASSLSDTLIGGAFF
DNA: TGTGCCAGCAGCTTGTCGGACACCTTAATTGGAGGAGCTTTCTTT
V: TRBV7-2
D: .
J: TRBJ1-1
size: .

CDR3: CASSLAGDYYEQYF
DNA: TGCGCCAGCAGCTTGGCTGGGGACTACTACGAGCAGTACTTC
V: TRBV5-1
D: TRBD2
J: TRBJ2-7
size: .

CDR3: CASSPETNYGYTF
DNA: TGTGCCAGTTCACCAGAAACTAACTATGGCTACACCTTC
V: TRBV19
D: .
J: TRBJ1-2
size: once

CDR3: CASSELRDSYSPLHF
DNA: TGTGCCAGCAGTGAATTGAGGGACAGCTATTCACCCCTCCACTTT
V: TRBV2
D: TRBD1
J: TRBJ1-6
size: .

CDR3: CASSLLANTGELFF
DNA: TGTGCCAGCAGTCTGTTAGCAAACACCGGGGAGCTGTTTTTT
V: TRBV6-4
D: .
J: TRBJ2-2
size: .

CDR3: CASSAGTTDRGVVYGYTF
DNA: TGTGCCAGCAGCGCCGGAACCACGGACAGGGGCGTAGTCTATGGCTACACCTTC
V: TRBV9
D: TRBD1
J: TRBJ1-2
size: .